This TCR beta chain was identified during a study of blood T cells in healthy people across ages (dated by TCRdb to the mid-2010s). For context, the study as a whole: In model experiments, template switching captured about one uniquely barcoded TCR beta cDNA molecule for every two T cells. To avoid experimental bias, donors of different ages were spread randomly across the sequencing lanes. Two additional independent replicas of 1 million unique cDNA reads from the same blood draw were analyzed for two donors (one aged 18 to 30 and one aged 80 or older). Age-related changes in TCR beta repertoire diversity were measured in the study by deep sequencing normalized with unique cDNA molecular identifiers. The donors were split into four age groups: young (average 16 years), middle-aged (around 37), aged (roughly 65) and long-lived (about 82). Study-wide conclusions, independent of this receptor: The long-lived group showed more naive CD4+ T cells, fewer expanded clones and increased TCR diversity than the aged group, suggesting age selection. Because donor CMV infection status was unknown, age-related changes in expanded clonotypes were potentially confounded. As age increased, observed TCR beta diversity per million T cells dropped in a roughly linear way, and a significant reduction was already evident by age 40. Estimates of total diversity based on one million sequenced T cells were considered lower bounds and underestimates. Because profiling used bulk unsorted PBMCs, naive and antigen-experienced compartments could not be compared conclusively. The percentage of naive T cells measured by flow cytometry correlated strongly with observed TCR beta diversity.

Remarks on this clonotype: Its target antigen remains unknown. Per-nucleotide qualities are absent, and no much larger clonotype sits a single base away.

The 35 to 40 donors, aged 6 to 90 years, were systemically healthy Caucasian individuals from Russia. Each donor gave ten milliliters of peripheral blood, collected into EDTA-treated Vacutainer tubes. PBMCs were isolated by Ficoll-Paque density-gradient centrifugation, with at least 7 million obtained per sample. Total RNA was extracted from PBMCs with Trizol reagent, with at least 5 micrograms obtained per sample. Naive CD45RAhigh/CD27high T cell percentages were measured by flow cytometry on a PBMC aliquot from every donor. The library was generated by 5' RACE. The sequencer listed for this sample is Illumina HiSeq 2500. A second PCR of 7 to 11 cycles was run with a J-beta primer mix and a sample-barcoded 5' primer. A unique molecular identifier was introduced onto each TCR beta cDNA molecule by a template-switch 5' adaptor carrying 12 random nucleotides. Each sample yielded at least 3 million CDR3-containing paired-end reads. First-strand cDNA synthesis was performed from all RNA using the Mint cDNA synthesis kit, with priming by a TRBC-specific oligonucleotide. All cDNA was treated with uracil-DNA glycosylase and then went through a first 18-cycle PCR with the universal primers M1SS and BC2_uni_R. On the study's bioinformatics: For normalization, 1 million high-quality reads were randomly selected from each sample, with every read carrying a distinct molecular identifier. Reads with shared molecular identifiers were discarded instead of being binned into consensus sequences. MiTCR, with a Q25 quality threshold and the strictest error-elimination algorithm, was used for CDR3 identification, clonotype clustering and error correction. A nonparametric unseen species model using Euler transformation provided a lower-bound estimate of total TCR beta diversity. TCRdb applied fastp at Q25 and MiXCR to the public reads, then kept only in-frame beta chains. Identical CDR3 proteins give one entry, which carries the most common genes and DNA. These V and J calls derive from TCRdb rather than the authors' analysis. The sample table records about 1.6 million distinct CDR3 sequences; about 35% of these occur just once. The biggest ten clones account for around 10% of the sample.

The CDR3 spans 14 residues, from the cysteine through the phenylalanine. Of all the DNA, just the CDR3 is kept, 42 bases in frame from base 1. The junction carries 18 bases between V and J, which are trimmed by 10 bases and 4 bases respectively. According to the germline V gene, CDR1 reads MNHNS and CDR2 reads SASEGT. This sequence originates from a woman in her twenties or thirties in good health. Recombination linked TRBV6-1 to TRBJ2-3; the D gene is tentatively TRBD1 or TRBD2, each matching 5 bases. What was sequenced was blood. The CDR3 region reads CAIMWPTGPDTQYF. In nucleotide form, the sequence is TGTGCCATTATGTGGCCTACGGGGCCAGATACGCAGTATTTT.